This T cell receptor (beta chain) stems from a study of control samples from healthy donors and cancer patients. The V and J ends lost 1 base and 0 bases respectively, with 7 bases between them. The CDR3 spans 16 residues. CDR1 is SGHTA and CDR2 is FQGTGA in the germline V gene. The method was immunoSEQ multiplex PCR; TCRdb's version includes in-frame clones alone and lacks a portion of them. The data show under 200,000 clones, roughly nine tenths seen once. This chain connects TRBV7-3 to TRBJ2-6; D is undetermined. The TCR was taken from a woman aged 30 to 39 in good health. Material: blood. CDR3 region: CASSLSPSSGANVLTF. The CDR3 DNA follows: TGTGCCAGCAGCTTAAGTCCCAGCTCTGGGGCCAACGTCCTGACTTTC.